This entry is about one TCR beta chain. Its antigen remains unidentified. No quality values exist for individual bases; no much larger clone is one base distant. The record originates from a study of beta chain features in type 1 diabetes (dated by TCRdb to 2017 to 2018). Study-wide context: No differences in mean age, gender distribution, total cell number or subset yield were found between patients and healthy donors. A total of roughly 98,000,000 sorted cells were examined across all samples, and RNA yield correlated strongly with the number of cells per subset. In the study, TCRB repertoires of sorted circulating CD4+ T cell subsets from recently diagnosed type 1 diabetes patients were compared with those of matched healthy donors. Whereas all 28 donors provided naive and central memory subsets, regulatory and stem cell-like memory subsets were isolated from just 8 patients and about 8 healthy donors.

Each donor gave one peripheral blood draw, averaging approximately 110 mL, which was collected into heparinised tubes. A BD FACSAria II and a panel including CD45RO, CCR7, CD25, CD127, CD95 and CD27 were used to sort naive, central memory, regulatory and stem cell-like memory CD4+ T cells. Purity was above 95% for every sorted population. Right away, PBMCs were isolated by Lymphoprep density gradient centrifugation and were stained directly, with no culture step. So that batch effects would be minimized, each experiment stained and sorted samples in pairs, pairing one healthy donor with one patient. The study at large found these results: HLA sub-analyses involved small numbers of individuals, so any influence of HLA type on TCRB rearrangement remained unresolved. At VDJ recombination sites, patients with type 1 diabetes made fewer insertions and deleted more nucleotides, a pattern implying thymic rearrangement abnormalities. Naive, central memory and regulatory TCRB repertoires appeared more similar among patients than among healthy donors. A moderate but significant shortening of TCRB CDR3 length was observed in type 1 diabetes patients in all four CD4+ subsets. PCR might favor shorter templates, but patient and control samples were amplified and corrected together, so any skew would affect both groups equally. Because cDNA was sequenced instead of genomic DNA, highly expressing activated cells could be over-represented, though the groups showed no difference in activation or CD3 levels.

In the germline V gene, CDR1 corresponds to SGHDT and CDR2 to YYEEEE. The CDR3, from cysteine to phenylalanine, totals 16 residues. Only the CDR3 part of the read is kept: 48 bases, read in frame from the first base. V is pared back by 2 bases and J by 2 bases, with 13 bases lying between the germline termini. All of the isolated RNA was reverse transcribed with the High Capacity cDNA Reverse Transcription Kit, so expressed TCRB transcripts were sequenced. Deep immunoSEQ sequencing was performed on naive, central memory and regulatory T cell samples, with an average of roughly 3.3 million total reads per sample. Sorted cells were lysed in RLT buffer and RNA was extracted with DNase-treated RNeasy Micro or Mini kits, depending on cell number. Each cell subset was processed separately to prevent cross-contamination, with patient and healthy donor samples processed together. TCRB sequences were amplified from cDNA with the immunoSEQ multiplex PCR, producing 87-bp fragments spanning the CDR3 region. Sequencing of the amplicons was performed on the Illumina HiSeq platform. For the original study's pipeline: Synthetic template baselines were used to correct PCR bias computationally, reads within Hamming distance 2 were collapsed, and singletons that could not be merged were discarded. Reads were aligned to IMGT to assign V, D and J genes, CDR3 length, and insertions or deletions at six rearrangement sites. Clonotype counts were normalized to sorted cell number within each subset before computing true diversity and Gini coefficients with the tcR R package. The overlap coefficient, calculated on TCRB nucleotide sequences, was used to measure repertoire sharing. Out-of-frame TCRB sequences from naive cells were analyzed as a proxy for the pre-selection repertoire. TCRdb stores this immuneACCESS table with in-frame sequences only. Part of the clones is absent; in the studies checked, under half of the shortfall reflects unresolved V genes, and no reason is known for the rest. V, J and clone size are taken as reported in that table, and D and trimming were inferred from the DNA itself. Here the sample has roughly 730,000 clones; 13% occur a single time. Clones ranked in the top ten supply less than 0.025% of the sample.

This TCR was sampled from a man aged 18 to 30 with type 1 diabetes. The sequencing sample was made of naive CD4+ T cells from blood. The sample's cell subset or site label, in plain terms: true naive CD4+ T cells. The chain uses TRBV5-6 and TRBJ1-4; TRBD1 is possibly the D segment (6 matching bases). The DNA reads TGTGCCAGCAGCTTTCGCCTACAGGGCACTAATGAAAAACTGTTTTTT. Its translation is CASSFRLQGTNEKLFF.